A single sample is the source of the 9 T cell receptor beta chains below, sequenced in a study of OX40 agonist ivuxolimab in advanced cancers. Method: immunoSEQ multiplex PCR; TCRdb's copy keeps in-frame clones and lacks some. The repertoire holds 70,000 or so clones, with roughly 87% as singletons. This material consisted of CD4+ or CD8+ T cells sorted from blood, taken in a trial of the OX40 agonist ivuxolimab. The receptors were gathered from an adult with an advanced solid tumor such as melanoma, head and neck, liver or kidney cancer.

The V gene is TRBV5-6, the J gene TRBJ2-7, with D possibly being TRBD1 or TRBD2 (5 bases each). The germline gives CDR1 SGHDT, CDR2 YYEEEE. The CDR3 is 15 amino acids. V was cut by 4 bases and J by 0 bases, with 14 bases left in between. The CDR3 region has the DNA TGTGCCAGCAGCCGAGCTGGGGGAAGCTCCTACGAGCAGTACTTC. Residues: CASSRAGGSSYEQYF.

The chain uses TRBV14 and TRBJ2-5; D unclear. CDR1 is SGHDN, CDR2 FVKESK, per germline. The CDR3 has 11 residues. The ends were cut back, 5 bases at V and 5 bases at J, with 6 bases in the middle. The CDR3 nucleotides read TGTGCCAGCAGCTCGAGGGAGACCCAGTACTTC. This codes for CASSSRETQYF.

The genes are TRBV7-9 and TRBJ1-3; D is ambiguous. The V gene's germline CDR1 is SEHNR and CDR2 FQNEAQ (reference sequence). Trimming removed 6 bases at V and 0 bases at J, with 9 bases between. The CDR3 runs to 14 residues. The CDR3 DNA is TGTGCCAGCAGGACGGGAGGCTCTGGAAACACCATATATTTT. Residues: CASRTGGSGNTIYF.

The V call is TRBV6-6, the J call TRBJ1-2, with D unclear. Germline V gene sequence: CDR1 MNHNY, CDR2 SVGAGI (reference sequence). This CDR3 spans 14 amino acids. Deletions cut 2 bases from V and 0 bases from J, with 7 bases between. In nucleotides, the CDR3 is TGTGCCAGCAGTTACCGGGCAGCTAACTATGGCTACACCTTC. Its translation: CASSYRAANYGYTF.

This clone was detected only once. The chain joins TRBV10-3 to TRBJ2-1, with D perhaps matching TRBD1 (5 bases). CDR1 ENHRY and CDR2 SYGVKD come from the germline V gene. The CDR3 runs to 15 residues. V dropped 3 bases and J dropped 7 bases, with 16 bases sitting between them. The CDR3 bases are TGTGCCATCAGTGAAGTGACAGTGAAAACTAATGAGCAGTTCTTC. This codes for CAISEVTVKTNEQFF.

V gene TRBV28 combines with J gene TRBJ2-1, with TRBD2 matching over 8 bases. The CDR3 totals 13 residues. V lost 8 bases to trimming and J lost 9 bases; unmatched junction nucleotides: 9. The germline V gene encodes CDR1 MDHEN and CDR2 SYDVKM. This chain's CDR3 is CASRSSGGSEQFF. Here the CDR3 DNA reads TGTGCCAGCCGATCCTCGGGGGGGAGTGAGCAGTTCTTC.

The gene calls are TRBV10-1 and TRBJ2-1, with 9 bases matching TRBD2. The germline CDR1 and CDR2 sequences are WNHNN and SYGVQD (reference sequence). The CDR3 has 17 residues. Trimming at V came to 7 bases and at J to 2 bases, leaving 12 bases not matched to a gene. For the CDR3, the DNA is TGCGCCAGCAAGGGCGGGGGGGCACTTGAGGCCTACAATGAGCAGTTCTTC. This translates into CASKGGGALEAYNEQFF.

The gene calls are TRBV5-4 and TRBJ2-1, with D unresolved. The CDR3 is made up of 15 amino acids. Germline CDR1 is SGHNT and CDR2 is YYREEE (reference sequence). Trimming cost V 2 bases and J 3 bases, with 12 bases left between them. The CDR3 DNA follows: TGTGCCAGCAGCTTAGCCAGCGAGATCTACAATGAGCAGTTCTTC. The encoded protein is CASSLASEIYNEQFF.

This chain uses TRBV5-4 with TRBJ2-3, with TRBD2 matching over 12 bases. CDR3 length equals 20 residues. Germline trimming cut 0 bases from V and 2 bases from J; bases unmatched to any gene: 13. Germline CDR1 reads SGHNT; CDR2 reads YYREEE (reference sequence). CDR3 sequence (DNA): TGTGCCAGCAGCTTGGCGGGCGGACTAGCGGGGATACCCGACACAGATACGCAGTATTTT. Translating gives CASSLAGGLAGIPDTDTQYF.